The 28 T cell receptor beta chains given below trace back to one sample, sequenced in a study of chemoradiotherapy in HPV16-positive cancers (dated by TCRdb to between 2022 and 2023). Library preparation was by the immunoSEQ multiplex PCR assay. TCRdb stores this immuneACCESS table with in-frame sequences only. Part of the clones is absent; in the studies checked, under half of the shortfall reflects unresolved V genes, and no reason is known for the rest. The sample contains around 9,800 clones, over 65% of them found a single time. Around a third of the sample rests with the top ten. Sampling was carried out from a patient who underwent chemoradiotherapy. These TCRs come from a human donor with HPV-associated anogenital cancer.

The genes are TRBV10-3 and TRBJ1-2; D possibly corresponds to TRBD1 (5 bases). The CDR3 loop spans 17 amino acids. V was pared by 4 bases and J by 2 bases, with 20 bases between. Per the germline V gene, CDR1 is ENHRY and CDR2 is SYGVKD. CDR3 bases: TGTGCCATCAGTGGATCCCGTGCGGGCCGGGGGAACTATGGCTACACCTTC. This gives the protein CAISGSRAGRGNYGYTF.

This clone was counted a few times. The chain recombines TRBV9 with TRBJ1-4; D ambiguous. The V end lost 4 bases, the J end lost 4 bases, and 14 bases lay between the germline ends. In germline, CDR1 is SGDLS, CDR2 YYNGEE. This CDR3 region has 15 residues. CDR3 sequence (DNA): TGTGCCAGCAGCCCCGCGGGAGTTAATAATGAAAAACTGTTTTTT. Protein product: CASSPAGVNNEKLFF.

The CDR3 is CASSQNPGQGSYEQYF. The DNA for the CDR3 is TGCGCCAGCAGCCAAAATCCGGGACAGGGCTCCTACGAGCAGTACTTC. The chain joins TRBV4-3 to TRBJ2-7, with 9 bases aligning to TRBD1. The CDR3 spans 16 residues. Trimming took 2 bases from V and 0 from J; bases not matched to a gene: 5. Germline lookup yields CDR1 LGHNA and CDR2 YSLEER.

This chain joins TRBV11-3 and TRBJ1-3; unclear D gene. The V gene's germline CDR1 is SGHNT and CDR2 YENEEA. This CDR3 has 14 amino acids. The V end was cut by 5 bases, the J end by 4 bases, with 12 bases between. The CDR3 protein is CASSPLGDGNTIYF. CDR3 nucleotide sequence: TGTGCCAGCAGCCCCCTCGGCGACGGAAACACCATATATTTT.

The chain recombines TRBV7-9 with TRBJ2-3; 12 bases align to TRBD2. Unmatched junction bases numbered 4, after V lost 3 bases and J lost 0 bases. This CDR3 is 17 amino acids long. CDR1 SEHNR and CDR2 FQNEAQ come from the germline V gene (reference sequence). CDR3 amino acids: CASSFRTSGTSTDTQYF. CDR3 DNA sequence: TGTGCCAGCAGCTTCAGGACTAGCGGGACTAGCACAGATACGCAGTATTTT.

This rearrangement joins TRBV29-1 to TRBJ1-5; D may be TRBD1 (5 bases). From germline, CDR1 is SQVTM and CDR2 ANQGSEA. V was cut by 3 bases and J by 7 bases, with 13 bases left in between. The CDR3 spans 13 residues. Written as DNA, the CDR3 is TGCAGCGTTGATAGAGGGGAGGGACAGCCCCAGCATTTT. Its translation is CSVDRGEGQPQHF.

V gene TRBV14 combines with J gene TRBJ2-7; no reliable D call. V gave up 3 bases and J gave up 4 bases, with 10 bases separating them. The CDR3 is made up of 13 amino acids. Per the germline V gene, CDR1 is SGHDN and CDR2 is FVKESK. The CDR3 bases are TGTGCCAGCAGCCACGGAGACTTTTACGAGCAGTACTTC. This encodes CASSHGDFYEQYF.

The chain recombines TRBV2 with TRBJ1-2; possibly TRBD1 for D (6 bases). The CDR3 consists of 13 residues. Trimming pared 9 bases from V and 1 base from J, leaving 12 bases between. Germline values: CDR1 SNHLY, CDR2 FYNNEI. CDR3 bases: TGTGCCAGGAGGGACATGAATAACTATGGCTACACCTTC. Residues: CARRDMNNYGYTF.

This chain joins TRBV29-1 and TRBJ1-2, with D tentatively TRBD1 (6 bases). From germline, CDR1 is SQVTM and CDR2 ANQGSEA. The CDR3 length is 14 residues. The V end was cut by 7 bases, the J end by 2 bases, with 17 bases between. The CDR3 DNA is TGCAGCGCCGGAAGGGTAGGACAGAACTATGGCTACACCTTC. It specifies CSAGRVGQNYGYTF. The full variable domain, its missing parts supplied by reference TRBV29-1 and TRBJ1-2, is SAVISQKPSRDICQRGTSLTIQCQVDSQVTMMFWYRQQPGQSLTLIATANQGSEATYESGFVIDKFPISRPNLTFSTLTVSNMSPEDSSIYLCSAGRVGQNYGYTFGSGTRLTVV.

This clone was counted a few times. The chain combines TRBV19 with TRBJ1-5, with 9 nucleotides matching TRBD1. The V and J ends lost 6 bases and 2 bases, in that order; junction bases with no gene match: 14. This CDR3 spans 18 amino acids. From germline, CDR1 is LNHDA and CDR2 SQIVND (reference sequence). CDR3 protein: CASSEPGTGRKGNQPQHF. The CDR3 DNA reads as TGTGCCAGTAGCGAACCCGGGACAGGGCGGAAAGGCAATCAGCCCCAGCATTTT.

Only one count was recorded for this clone. J is TRBJ1-2 and V is TRBV28; weak D call: TRBD1 (6 bases). There are 15 residues in the CDR3. Trimming left V 7 bases short and J 4 bases short, with 19 bases between. Germline V gene lookup returns CDR1 MDHEN and CDR2 SYDVKM. This CDR3 is CASTFRTTGSYGYTF. The CDR3 region has the DNA TGTGCCAGCACTTTCCGGACCACAGGGAGCTATGGCTACACCTTC.

This clone was found once. The chain links TRBV7-8 to TRBJ1-4; no reliable D call. The CDR3 sequence is 16 residues long. Per the germline V gene, CDR1 is SGHVS and CDR2 is FQNEAQ. V was pared by 6 bases and J by 1 base, with 15 bases between. CDR3 protein: CASRPGRAGTNEKLFF. As DNA, the CDR3 is TGTGCCAGCAGGCCTGGGAGAGCAGGAACTAATGAAAAACTGTTTTTT.

The chain is built from TRBV10-1 and TRBJ2-3; 9 nucleotides agree with TRBD1. After removal of 3 bases from V and 7 bases from J, the junction contained 8 bases not matched to a gene. The germline V gene has CDR1 WNHNN and CDR2 SYGVQD (reference sequence). This CDR3 contains 15 residues. CDR3 amino acids: CASSEGQGTPYTQYF. Written as DNA, the CDR3 is TGCGCCAGCAGTGAAGGACAGGGGACGCCCTATACGCAGTATTTT.

In this sample, this clone turned up once. The rearrangement links TRBV7-9 to TRBJ2-2; D call uncertain. This CDR3 comprises 14 residues. V lost 7 bases to trimming and J lost 4 bases, with 13 bases between them. The germline V gene encodes CDR1 SEHNR and CDR2 FQNEAQ (reference sequence). This CDR3 reads CASIVRLGTGELFF. CDR3 DNA: TGTGCCAGCATTGTAAGACTCGGCACCGGGGAGCTGTTTTTT.

This chain joins TRBV5-1 and TRBJ1-6; no reliable D call. Trimming shortened V by 3 bases and J by 3 bases, and 10 bases separated the two germline ends. Germline assignment: CDR1 SGHRS and CDR2 YFSETQ. The CDR3 extends over 15 amino acids. CDR3 DNA sequence: TGCGCCAGCAGCTCCGTACAGAGCTATAATTCACCCCTCCACTTT. Its protein is CASSSVQSYNSPLHF.

The chain is built from TRBV5-6 and TRBJ2-7; TRBD2 is a possible D gene (7 bases). Trimming removed 6 bases from V and 10 bases from J, with 14 bases in between. CDR3 length: 11 amino acids. The germline gives CDR1 SGHDT, CDR2 YYEEEE. CDR3 in DNA: TGTGCCAGCACCTCCCGGGGGGCCCAGTACTTC. Translation gives CASTSRGAQYF.

J is TRBJ2-7 and V is TRBV6-1; tentatively, D is TRBD1 (5 bases). This CDR3 contains 16 residues. The V and J ends lost 1 base and 3 bases respectively, with 16 bases between them. The V gene's germline CDR1 is MNHNS and CDR2 SASEGT. The CDR3 here is CASSEGYGQGFYEQYF. In DNA, the CDR3 is TGTGCCAGCAGTGAAGGTTACGGACAAGGTTTCTACGAGCAGTACTTC.

The V call is TRBV19, the J call TRBJ2-1; unclear D gene. The CDR3 is made up of 15 amino acids. Germline V gene sequence: CDR1 LNHDA, CDR2 SQIVND (reference sequence). The V end lost 3 bases, the J end lost 7 bases, and 16 bases lay between the germline ends. The CDR3 loop reads CASSMTGMLRNEQFF. The CDR3 DNA reads TGTGCCAGTAGTATGACTGGGATGCTTCGGAATGAGCAGTTCTTC.

The chain uses TRBV4-3 and TRBJ1-1, with 8 bases aligning to TRBD1. V dropped 2 bases and J dropped 5; count of bases not matched to a gene: 1. Germline lookup yields CDR1 LGHNA and CDR2 YSLEER. The CDR3 runs 13 residues. CDR3 nucleotide sequence: TGCGCCAGCAGCCAACAGGGGGCTACTGAAGCTTTCTTT. It is translated as CASSQQGATEAFF.

This clone was seen just once. The J gene is TRBJ1-4, the V gene TRBV7-2, with 7 positions matching TRBD1. CDR3 length equals 19 residues. Germline values: CDR1 SGHTA, CDR2 FQGNSA. After removal of 5 bases from V and 4 bases from J, the junction contained 19 bases not matched to a gene. CDR3 DNA sequence: TGTGCCAGCAGCCCAGGACATAGACGACAGGGACAAAGTAATGAAAAACTGTTTTTT. Residues: CASSPGHRRQGQSNEKLFF.

This clone was found a few times. The CDR3 loop is CASSRDGQGGNSPLHF. As DNA, the CDR3 is TGTGCCAGCAGCCGCGACGGACAGGGGGGTAATTCACCCCTCCACTTT. The V call is TRBV7-9, the J call TRBJ1-6; 10 bases align to TRBD1. After removal of 5 bases from V and 6 bases from J, the junction contained 7 bases not matched to a gene. Germline values: CDR1 SEHNR, CDR2 FQNEAQ (reference sequence). This CDR3 is 16 amino acids long.

This chain uses TRBV5-5 with TRBJ2-3, with TRBD2 matching 9 bases. Germline CDR1 is SGHKS and CDR2 is YYEKEE (reference sequence). V shed 3 bases and J 5 bases; nucleotides not matched to a gene: 7. The CDR3 runs 15 residues. CDR3 in amino acids: CASSSVAGVGDTQYF. CDR3 in DNA: TGTGCCAGCAGCTCGGTAGCGGGAGTTGGAGATACGCAGTATTTT.

The chain employs TRBV7-2 and TRBJ2-5; TRBD2 matches at 8 bases. Germline V CDR1 and CDR2: SGHTA, FQGNSA. V lost 2 bases to trimming and J lost 5 bases; unmatched junction nucleotides: 4. This CDR3 has 14 residues. The CDR3 sequence: CASSLRGGRETQYF. The CDR3 nucleotides read TGTGCCAGCAGCTTACGCGGGGGGCGGGAGACCCAGTACTTC.

This chain uses TRBV7-2 with TRBJ2-3, with 8 bases identical to TRBD1. The ends lost 3 bases at V and 3 bases at J; junction bases unmatched: 5. The germline gives CDR1 SGHTA, CDR2 FQGNSA. The CDR3 covers 15 residues. CDR3 residues: CASSLTGVRTDTQYF. The CDR3 bases are TGTGCCAGCAGCTTGACAGGGGTTAGGACAGATACGCAGTATTTT.

The CDR3 bases are TGTGCCACCAGCAGACTGGACATCTCCTACAATGAGCAGTTCTTC. Residues: CATSRLDISYNEQFF. The genes are TRBV15 and TRBJ2-1, with a weak D call TRBD1 (5 bases). The CDR3 runs to 15 residues. CDR1 is LNHNV and CDR2 is YYDKDF in the germline V gene (reference sequence). The V gene lost 2 bases and the J gene lost 0 bases, with 8 bases spanning the gap.

The V gene is TRBV30, the J gene TRBJ1-5, with D unclear. The V end was cut by 1 base, the J end by 5 bases, with 9 bases between. CDR1 is GTSNPN and CDR2 is SVGIG in the germline V gene (reference sequence). The CDR3 totals 13 residues. The CDR3 sequence is CAWSGRSDQPQHF. The CDR3 DNA reads TGTGCCTGGAGTGGAAGGAGTGATCAGCCCCAGCATTTT.

The chain links TRBV2 to TRBJ2-3; D uncertain. The germline V gene encodes CDR1 SNHLY and CDR2 FYNNEI. Trimming left V 6 bases short and J 2 bases short, with 9 bases between. This CDR3 is built from 13 residues. CDR3 residues: CASRVTLTDTQYF. The CDR3 DNA sequence: TGTGCCAGCAGGGTGACACTCACAGATACGCAGTATTTT.

The chain joins TRBV7-2 to TRBJ1-2, with D perhaps matching TRBD1 (5 bases). V was cut by 5 bases and J by 0 bases, with 16 bases left in between. The CDR3 contains 16 residues. Germline V lookup: CDR1 SGHTA, CDR2 FQGNSA. The CDR3 nucleotides read TGTGCCAGCAGCCAGACCACAGGCAGGACTAACTATGGCTACACCTTC. Its translation: CASSQTTGRTNYGYTF.